What follows is one TCR beta chain and its context. The antigen is undetermined. The data are from a study of lymphopenia after photon versus proton radiotherapy. The repertoire was sequenced with immunoSEQ multiplex PCR; TCRdb's copy has only in-frame clones and lacks some. The sample contains 25,000 to 30,000 clones, roughly four fifths of which appear only once. CDR3 size: 13 residues. Trimming left V 2 bases short and J 1 base short, with 6 bases between. From germline, CDR1 is SGDLS and CDR2 YYNGEE. Study-level results: Post-nadir diversity loss with photons came from oligoclonal expansion, particularly CD8+ Temra cells. Photon-treated patients lost naive T cells and TCR diversity; proton-treated stayed stable. Survival link was tested only in deceased patients; proton benefit remains a possibility.

The genes are TRBV9 and TRBJ1-1; D gene ambiguous. The receptor's source is a man between 45 and 60 years old with gastric cancer. This material consisted of peripheral blood, taken from a patient treated with photon-based radiotherapy. The CDR3 here is CASSVGSNTEAFF. In DNA form, the CDR3 reads TGTGCCAGCAGCGTGGGTTCGAACACTGAAGCTTTCTTT.